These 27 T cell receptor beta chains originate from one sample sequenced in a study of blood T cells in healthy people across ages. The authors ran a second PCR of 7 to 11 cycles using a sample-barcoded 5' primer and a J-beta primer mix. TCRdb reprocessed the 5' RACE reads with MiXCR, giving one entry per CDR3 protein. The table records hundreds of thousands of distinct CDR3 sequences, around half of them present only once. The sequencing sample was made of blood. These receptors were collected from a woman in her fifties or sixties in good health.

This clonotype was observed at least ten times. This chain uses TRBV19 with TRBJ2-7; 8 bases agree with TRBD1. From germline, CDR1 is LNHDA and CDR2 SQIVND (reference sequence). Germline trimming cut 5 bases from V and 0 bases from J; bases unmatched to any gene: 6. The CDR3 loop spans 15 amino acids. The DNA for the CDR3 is TGTGCCAGTAGTCCTCGGACAGGGATCTCCTACGAGCAGTACTTC. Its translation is CASSPRTGISYEQYF.

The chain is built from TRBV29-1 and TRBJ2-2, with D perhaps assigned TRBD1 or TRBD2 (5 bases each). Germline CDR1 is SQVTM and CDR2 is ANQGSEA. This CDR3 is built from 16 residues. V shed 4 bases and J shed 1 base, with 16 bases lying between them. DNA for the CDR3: TGCAGCGTTGTGCGTGTGGGACGGCGGAACACCGGGGAGCTGTTTTTT. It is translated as CSVVRVGRRNTGELFF.

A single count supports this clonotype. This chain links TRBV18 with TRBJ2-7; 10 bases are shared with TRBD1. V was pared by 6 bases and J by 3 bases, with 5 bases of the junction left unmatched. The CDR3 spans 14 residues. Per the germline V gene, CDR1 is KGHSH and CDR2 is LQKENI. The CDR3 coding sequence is TGTGCCAGCTCCGACGGGACAGGGGACTACGAGCAGTACTTC. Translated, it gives CASSDGTGDYEQYF.

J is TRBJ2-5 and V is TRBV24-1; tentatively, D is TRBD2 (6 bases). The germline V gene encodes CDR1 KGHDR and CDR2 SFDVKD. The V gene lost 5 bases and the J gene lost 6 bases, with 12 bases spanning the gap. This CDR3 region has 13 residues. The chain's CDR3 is CATSVRGIKTQYF. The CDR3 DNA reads TGTGCCACCAGTGTTCGGGGGATTAAGACCCAGTACTTC.

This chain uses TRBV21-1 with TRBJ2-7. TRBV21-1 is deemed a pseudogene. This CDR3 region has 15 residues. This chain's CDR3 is CASSGPWRILYEQYF. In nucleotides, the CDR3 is TGTGCCAGCAGCGGACCGTGGCGGATACTCTACGAGCAGTACTTC.

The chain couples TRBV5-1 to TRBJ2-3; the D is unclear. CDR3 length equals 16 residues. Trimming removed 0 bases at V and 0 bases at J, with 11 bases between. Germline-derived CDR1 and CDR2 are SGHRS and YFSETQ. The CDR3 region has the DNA TGCGCCAGCAGCTTGGAAGGCGGATTTAGCACAGATACGCAGTATTTT. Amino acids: CASSLEGGFSTDTQYF. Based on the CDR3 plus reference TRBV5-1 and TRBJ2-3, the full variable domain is KAGVTQTPRYLIKTRGQQVTLSCSPISGHRSVSWYQQTPGQGLQFLFEYFSETQRNKGNFPGRFSGRQFSNSRSEMNVSTLELGDSALYLCASSLEGGFSTDTQYFGPGTRLTVL.

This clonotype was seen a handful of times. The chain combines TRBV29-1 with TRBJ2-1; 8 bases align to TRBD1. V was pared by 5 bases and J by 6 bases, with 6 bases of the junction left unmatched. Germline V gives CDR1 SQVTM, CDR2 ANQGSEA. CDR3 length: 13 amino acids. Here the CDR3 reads CSVQGARSNEQFF. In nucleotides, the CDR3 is TGCAGCGTTCAGGGGGCGCGTTCCAATGAGCAGTTCTTC.

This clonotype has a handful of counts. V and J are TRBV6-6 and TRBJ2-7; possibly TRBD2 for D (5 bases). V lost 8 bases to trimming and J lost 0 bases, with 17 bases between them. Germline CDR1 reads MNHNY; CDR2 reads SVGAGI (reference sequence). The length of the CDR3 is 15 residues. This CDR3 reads CASGPGISSSYEQYF. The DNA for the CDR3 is TGTGCCAGCGGTCCCGGGATAAGCAGCTCCTACGAGCAGTACTTC.

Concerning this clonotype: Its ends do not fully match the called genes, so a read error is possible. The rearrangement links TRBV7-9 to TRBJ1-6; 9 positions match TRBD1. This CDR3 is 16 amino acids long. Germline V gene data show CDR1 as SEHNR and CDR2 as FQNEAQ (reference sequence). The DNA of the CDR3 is TGTGCCAGCAGCTTAAGTCGGACAGGGGACGATTCACCCCCCCACTTT. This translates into CASSLSRTGDDSPPHF.

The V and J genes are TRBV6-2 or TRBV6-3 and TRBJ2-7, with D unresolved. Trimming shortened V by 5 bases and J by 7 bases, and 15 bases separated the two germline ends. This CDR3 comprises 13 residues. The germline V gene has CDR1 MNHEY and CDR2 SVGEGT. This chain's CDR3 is CASSLRPDNEQYF. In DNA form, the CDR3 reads TGTGCCAGCAGTCTCCGCCCAGACAATGAGCAGTACTTC.

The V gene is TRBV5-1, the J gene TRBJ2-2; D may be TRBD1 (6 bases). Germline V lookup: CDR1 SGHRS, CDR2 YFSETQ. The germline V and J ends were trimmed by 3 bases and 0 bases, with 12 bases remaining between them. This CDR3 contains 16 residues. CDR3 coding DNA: TGCGCCAGCAGCTATCAGGGGCCACCGAACACCGGGGAGCTGTTTTTT. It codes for CASSYQGPPNTGELFF.

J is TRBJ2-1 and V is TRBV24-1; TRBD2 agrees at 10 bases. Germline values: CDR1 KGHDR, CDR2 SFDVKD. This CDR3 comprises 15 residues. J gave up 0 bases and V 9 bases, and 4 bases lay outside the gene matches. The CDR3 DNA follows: TGTGCCACCGGGACTAGCGAGAGCTCCTACAATGAGCAGTTCTTC. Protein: CATGTSESSYNEQFF.

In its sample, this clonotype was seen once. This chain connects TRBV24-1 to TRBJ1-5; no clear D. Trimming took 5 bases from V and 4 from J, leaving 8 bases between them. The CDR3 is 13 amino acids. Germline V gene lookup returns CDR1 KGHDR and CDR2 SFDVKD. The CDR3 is CATSAVGNQPQHF. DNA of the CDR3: TGTGCCACCAGTGCGGTGGGTAATCAGCCCCAGCATTTT.

CDR3 sequence (DNA): TGCAGTGCTAGAGACCGGGGCCAGGGAAACACTGAAGCTTTCTTT. Its protein is CSARDRGQGNTEAFF. The chain is built from TRBV20-1 and TRBJ1-1; D is possibly TRBD1 (5 bases). V was clipped by 0 bases and J by 2 bases, with 13 bases between them. Germline CDR1 is DFQATT and CDR2 is SNEGSKA (reference sequence). The CDR3 covers 15 residues.

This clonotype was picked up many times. As DNA, the CDR3 is TGCAGTGCTAGACATGGTCAGCAACAAGAGACCCAGTACTTC. This sequence encodes CSARHGQQQETQYF. The V and J genes are TRBV20-1 and TRBJ2-5; unclear D gene. The V gene lost 2 bases and the J gene lost 2 bases, with 12 bases spanning the gap. The CDR3 extends over 14 amino acids. Germline CDR1 reads DFQATT; CDR2 reads SNEGSKA (reference sequence).

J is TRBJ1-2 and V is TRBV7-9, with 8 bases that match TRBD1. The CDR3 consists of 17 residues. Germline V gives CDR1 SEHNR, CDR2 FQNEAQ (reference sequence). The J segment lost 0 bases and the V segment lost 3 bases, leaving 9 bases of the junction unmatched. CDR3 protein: CASSFARTGGSNYGYTF. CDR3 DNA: TGTGCCAGCAGCTTTGCGCGAACAGGGGGGTCTAACTATGGCTACACCTTC.

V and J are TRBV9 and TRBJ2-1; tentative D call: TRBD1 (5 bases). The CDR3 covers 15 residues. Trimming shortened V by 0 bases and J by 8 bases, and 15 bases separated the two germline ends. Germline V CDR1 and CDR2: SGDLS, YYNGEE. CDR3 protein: CASSVAGLEIDEQFF. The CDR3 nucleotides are TGTGCCAGCAGCGTAGCAGGGTTGGAGATCGATGAGCAGTTCTTC.

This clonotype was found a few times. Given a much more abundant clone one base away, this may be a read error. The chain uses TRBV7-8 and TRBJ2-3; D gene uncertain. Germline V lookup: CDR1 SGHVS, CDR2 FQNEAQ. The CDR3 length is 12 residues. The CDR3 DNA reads TGTGCCGGCAGCCGCAGGTCGGATACGCAGTATTTT. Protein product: CAGSRRSDTQYF.

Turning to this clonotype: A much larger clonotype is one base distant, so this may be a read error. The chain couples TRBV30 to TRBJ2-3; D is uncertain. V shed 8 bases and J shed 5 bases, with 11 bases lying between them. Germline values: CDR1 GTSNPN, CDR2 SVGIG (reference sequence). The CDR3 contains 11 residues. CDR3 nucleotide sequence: TGTGCCGGGGTCAACGGAGATACGCAGTATTTT. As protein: CAGVNGDTQYF.

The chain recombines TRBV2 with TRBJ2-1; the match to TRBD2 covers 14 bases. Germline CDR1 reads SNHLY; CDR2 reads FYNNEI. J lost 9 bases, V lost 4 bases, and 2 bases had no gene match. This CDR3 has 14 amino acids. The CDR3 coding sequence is TGTGCCAGCAGTGGACTAGCGGGAGGGCTTGAGCAGTTCTTC. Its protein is CASSGLAGGLEQFF.

The CDR3 DNA reads as TGCAGTGCTAGTACTAGCCAAGAGACCCAGTACTTC. This encodes CSASTSQETQYF. The chain links TRBV20-1 to TRBJ2-5, with a possible D match to TRBD2 (5 bases). Trimming removed 3 bases at V and 1 base at J, with 6 bases between. The germline V gene encodes CDR1 DFQATT and CDR2 SNEGSKA (reference sequence). CDR3 length: 12 amino acids.

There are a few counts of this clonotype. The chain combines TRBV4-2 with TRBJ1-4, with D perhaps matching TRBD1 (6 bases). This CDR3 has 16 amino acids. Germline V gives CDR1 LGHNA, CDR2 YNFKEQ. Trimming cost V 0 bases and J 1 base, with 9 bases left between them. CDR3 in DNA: TGTGCCAGCAGCCAAGAGGGGGGCTTAACTAATGAAAAACTGTTTTTT. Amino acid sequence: CASSQEGGLTNEKLFF.

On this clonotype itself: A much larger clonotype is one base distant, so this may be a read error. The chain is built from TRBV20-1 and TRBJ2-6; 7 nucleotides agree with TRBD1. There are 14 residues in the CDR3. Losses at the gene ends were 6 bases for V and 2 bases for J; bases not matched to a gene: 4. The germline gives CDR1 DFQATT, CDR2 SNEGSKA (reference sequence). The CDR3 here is CSARDRAGANVLTF. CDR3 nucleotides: TGCAGTGCCCGCGACAGGGCTGGGGCCAACGTCCTGACTTTC.

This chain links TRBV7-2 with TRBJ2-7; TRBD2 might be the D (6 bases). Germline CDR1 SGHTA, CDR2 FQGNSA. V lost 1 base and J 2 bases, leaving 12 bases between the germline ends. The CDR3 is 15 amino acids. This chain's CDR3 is CASSLGRDPTYEQYF. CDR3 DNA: TGTGCCAGCAGCTTAGGGCGGGACCCGACCTACGAGCAGTACTTC. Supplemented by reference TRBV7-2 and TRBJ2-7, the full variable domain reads GAGVSQSPSNKVTEKGKDVELRCDPISGHTALYWYRQSLGQGLEFLIYFQGNSAPDKSGLPSDRFSAERTGGSVSTLTIQRTQQEDSAVYLCASSLGRDPTYEQYFGPGTRLTVT.

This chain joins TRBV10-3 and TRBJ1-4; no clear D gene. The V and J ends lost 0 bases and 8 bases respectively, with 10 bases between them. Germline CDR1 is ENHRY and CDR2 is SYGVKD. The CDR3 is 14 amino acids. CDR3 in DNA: TGTGCCATCAGTGAGTCCACCCCTAGGGAAAAACTGTTTTTT. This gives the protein CAISESTPREKLFF.

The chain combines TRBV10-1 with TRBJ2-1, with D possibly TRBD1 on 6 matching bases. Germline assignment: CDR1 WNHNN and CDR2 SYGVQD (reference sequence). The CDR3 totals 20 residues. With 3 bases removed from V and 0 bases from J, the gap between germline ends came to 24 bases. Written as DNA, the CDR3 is TGCGCCAGCAGTGACCCAAAAGGACAGAATAGACCACTCTCCTACAATGAGCAGTTCTTC. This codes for CASSDPKGQNRPLSYNEQFF.

CDR3 region: CASRDGAGVPEAFF. The CDR3 bases are TGTGCCAGCAGAGATGGGGCAGGGGTCCCTGAAGCTTTCTTT. The gene calls are TRBV2 and TRBJ1-1, with TRBD1 as a possible D gene (6 bases). The CDR3 extends over 14 amino acids. The germline gives CDR1 SNHLY, CDR2 FYNNEI. V dropped 6 bases and J dropped 6 bases, with 17 bases sitting between them.